The 7 T cell receptor beta chains in this list originate from one sample, sequenced in a study of T cell repertoires in cytomegalovirus infection. Using its own MiXCR run on the reads, TCRdb lists one record per CDR3 protein. The repertoire holds almost 550,000 distinct CDR3 sequences, with 16% as singletons. The sequenced sample consisted of CD8+ T cells from PBMCs. All receptors derive from a human donor in good health (CMV status not recorded). Some clones in this sample may be carry-over from other donors' samples.

This clonotype was seen more than once but under ten times. This chain links TRBV20-1 with TRBJ1-2; 10 positions match TRBD1. V lost 0 bases and J lost 1; bases outside the gene matches: 5. The CDR3 consists of 16 residues. Germline V lookup: CDR1 DFQATT, CDR2 SNEGSKA (reference sequence). CDR3 sequence: CSARDRDRGYNYGYTF. The CDR3 DNA reads as TGCAGTGCTAGAGACCGGGACAGGGGATATAACTATGGCTACACCTTC.

This clonotype was detected many times. The genes are TRBV2 and TRBJ1-5; a weak D match, TRBD1 (6 bases). The CDR3 sequence is 17 residues long. Trimming pared 6 bases from V and 1 base from J, leaving 19 bases between. CDR1 and CDR2 from the germline V gene are SNHLY and FYNNEI. The CDR3 here is CASSSPQGRESNQPQHF. In DNA, the CDR3 is TGTGCCAGCAGCAGCCCGCAGGGGCGCGAAAGCAATCAGCCCCAGCATTTT. The full variable domain, with the rest looked up from reference TRBV2 and TRBJ1-5, is EPEVTQTPSHQVTQMGQEVILRCVPISNHLYFYWYRQILGQKVEFLVSFYNNEISEKSEIFDDQFSVERPDGSNFTLKIRSTKLEDSAMYFCASSSPQGRESNQPQHFGDGTRLSIL.

This clonotype occurred a few times. This chain links TRBV9 with TRBJ1-4, with D perhaps matching TRBD1 (5 bases). The CDR3 contains 15 residues. The germline gives CDR1 SGDLS, CDR2 YYNGEE. V dropped 4 bases and J dropped 5 bases, with 15 bases sitting between them. The CDR3 nucleotides read TGTGCCAGCAGCCCCGAGGGGCGCCCGAATGAAAAACTGTTTTTT. Residues: CASSPEGRPNEKLFF.

V is TRBV9 and J is TRBJ2-2, with 9 bases aligning to TRBD2. Per the germline V gene, CDR1 is SGDLS and CDR2 is YYNGEE. J gave up 6 bases and V 2 bases, and 8 bases lay outside the gene matches. The CDR3 spans 16 residues. CDR3 region: CASSVGGAGGPGELFF. In nucleotides, the CDR3 is TGTGCCAGCAGCGTTGGGGGGGCGGGGGGGCCCGGGGAGCTGTTTTTT.

In the case of this clonotype: A clone one base away is much larger, so this may be a read error. Lacking the conserved final phenylalanine or tryptophan, this CDR3 likely reflects a read error. The rearrangement uses TRBV11-2 and TRBJ2-1, with a tentative D call TRBD2 (7 bases). CDR3 length: 16 amino acids. Germline V lookup: CDR1 SGHAT, CDR2 FQNNGV. V was pared by 1 base and J by 8 bases, with 18 bases between. CDR3 sequence reads: CASSLVAGGAGDEQFL. The CDR3 nucleotides read TGTGCCAGCAGCTTAGTCGCTGGGGGGGCGGGGGATGAGCAGTTCTTA.

This clonotype showed up many times. V and J are TRBV11-2 and TRBJ2-1; 7 nucleotides agree with TRBD1. In germline, CDR1 is SGHAT, CDR2 FQNNGV. Trimming at V came to 2 bases and at J to 2 bases, leaving 12 bases not matched to a gene. This CDR3 has 18 residues. The CDR3 nucleotides are TGTGCCAGCAGCTTAAGGTCCAGGACAGGTACCCCCTACAATGAGCAGTTCTTC. It is translated as CASSLRSRTGTPYNEQFF. The full variable domain, with the rest looked up from reference TRBV11-2 and TRBJ2-1, is EAGVAQSPRYKIIEKRQSVAFWCNPISGHATLYWYQQILGQGPKLLIQFQNNGVVDDSQLPKDRFSAERLKGVDSTLKIQPAKLEDSAVYLCASSLRSRTGTPYNEQFFGPGTRLTVL.

The rearrangement uses TRBV7-9 and TRBJ2-4, with 8 bases aligning to TRBD2. The CDR3 spans 16 residues. Germline trimming cut 5 bases from V and 2 bases from J; bases unmatched to any gene: 8. Germline-derived CDR1 and CDR2 are SEHNR and FQNEAQ (reference sequence). The CDR3 DNA reads as TGTGCCAGCAGCCCAATGGTAGCGGGGTCCAAAAACATTCAGTACTTC. The encoded protein is CASSPMVAGSKNIQYF.